The clone carrying this TCR beta chain showed up many times. Its antigen is unidentified. These data originate in a study of T cells in Graves' hyperthyroidism and ophthalmopathy. Study results and caveats: In blood, most of the thyroid clonotypes expanded above 0.001 were also present.

RNA transcripts yielded amplified TCR beta CDR3 regions. HTBI primers drove first-round RT-PCR of the TCR CDR3. TCRdb re-derived calls from the multiplex PCR reads in MiXCR, one entry per CDR3 protein. The table has 300,000 to 450,000 distinct CDR3 sequences, under 15% seen once. There are 14 residues in the CDR3. CDR1 is SGHRS and CDR2 is YFSETQ in the germline V gene. Trimming stripped 1 base from V and 1 base from J, with 8 bases between. The chain carries TRBV5-1 and TRBJ1-1; D gene uncertain. The TCR comes from a woman aged 25-40 years with Graves' hyperthyroidism. Sequenced material: blood. CDR3 sequence (DNA): TGCGCCAGCAGCTTGTCGCAGGCGAACACTGAAGCTTTCTTT. Its protein product is CASSLSQANTEAFF.